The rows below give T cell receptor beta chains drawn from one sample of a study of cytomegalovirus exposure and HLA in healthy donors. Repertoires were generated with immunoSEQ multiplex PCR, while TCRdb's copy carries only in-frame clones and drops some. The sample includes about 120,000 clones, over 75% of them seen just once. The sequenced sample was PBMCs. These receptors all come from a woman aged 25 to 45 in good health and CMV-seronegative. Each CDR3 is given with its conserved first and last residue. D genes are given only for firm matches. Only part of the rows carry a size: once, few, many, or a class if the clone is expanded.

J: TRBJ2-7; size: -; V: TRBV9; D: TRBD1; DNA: TGTGCCAGCAGCGTAGAAGCCTCTCCGGGACAGGGGAGCTACGAGCAGTACTTC; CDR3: CASSVEASPGQGSYEQYF
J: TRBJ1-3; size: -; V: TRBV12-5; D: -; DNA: TGTGCTAGTGGTCCCAGCGGGGGAAACACCATATATTTT; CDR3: CASGPSGGNTIYF
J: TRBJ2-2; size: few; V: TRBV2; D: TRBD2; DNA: TGTGCCAGCAGGGGGGGGACCGGGGAGCTGTTTTTT; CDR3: CASRGGTGELFF
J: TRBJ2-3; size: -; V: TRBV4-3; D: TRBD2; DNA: TGCGCCAGCAGCGAAGGCGGCGGGGGAGGGGCAGATACGCAGTATTTT; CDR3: CASSEGGGGGADTQYF
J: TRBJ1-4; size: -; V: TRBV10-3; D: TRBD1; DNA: TGTGCCATCAGCCGGGACAGACTTAATGAAAAACTGTTTTTT; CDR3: CAISRDRLNEKLFF
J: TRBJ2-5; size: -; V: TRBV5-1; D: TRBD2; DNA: TGCGCCAGCAGCTTTCTAGCGGGGAATAAAGAGACCCAGTACTTC; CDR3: CASSFLAGNKETQYF
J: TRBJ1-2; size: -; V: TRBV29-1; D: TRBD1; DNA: TGCAGCGTTGAGACAGGGGTCCGTAATGGCTACACCTTC; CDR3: CSVETGVRNGYTF
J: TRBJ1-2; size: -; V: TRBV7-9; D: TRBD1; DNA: TGTGCCAGCACCTTAGGGGAAGCGGGACAGGGGTGGTATGGCTACACCTTC; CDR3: CASTLGEAGQGWYGYTF
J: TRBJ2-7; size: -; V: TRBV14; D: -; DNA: TGTGCCAGCAGCCAAGCGATCACGGGGATGGAGCAGTACTTC; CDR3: CASSQAITGMEQYF
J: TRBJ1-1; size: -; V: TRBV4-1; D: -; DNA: TGCGCCAGCAGCCTTTCCTTGGGACAAGGCCACACTGAAGCTTTCTTT; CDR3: CASSLSLGQGHTEAFF
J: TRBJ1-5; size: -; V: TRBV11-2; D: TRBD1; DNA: TGTGCCAGCAGCCAGGACAGGGCACCCCAGCCCCAGCATTTT; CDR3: CASSQDRAPQPQHF
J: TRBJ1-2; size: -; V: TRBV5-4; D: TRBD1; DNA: TGTGCCAGCAGCTTGGGGGGCCAGGGGGCCGGCTACACCTTC; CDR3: CASSLGGQGAGYTF
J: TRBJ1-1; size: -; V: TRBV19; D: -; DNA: TGTGCCAGTAGTCCGTCGGCGGCGGAGGCTTTCTTT; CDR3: CASSPSAAEAFF
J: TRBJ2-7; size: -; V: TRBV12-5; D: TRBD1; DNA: TGTGCTAGTGGTCTTCACAGGGGCGAGCAGTACTTC; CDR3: CASGLHRGEQYF
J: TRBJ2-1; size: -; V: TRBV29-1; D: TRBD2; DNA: TGCAGCGTTGATCGGCTAGCGGGGGTTCATGAGCAGTTCTTC; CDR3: CSVDRLAGVHEQFF
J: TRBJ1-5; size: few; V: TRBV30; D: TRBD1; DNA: TGTGCCTGGGCCGGGACAGGGGGTCAGCCCCAGCATTTT; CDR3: CAWAGTGGQPQHF
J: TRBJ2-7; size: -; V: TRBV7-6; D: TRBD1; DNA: TGTGCCAGCAGCCCCGGACAGGGTGGTAGTGTCGAGCAGTACTTC; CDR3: CASSPGQGGSVEQYF
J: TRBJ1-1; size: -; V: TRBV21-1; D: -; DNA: TGTGCCAGCAGCAAAGTTGAGGCAGTGAACACTGAAGCTTTCTTT; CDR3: CASSKVEAVNTEAFF
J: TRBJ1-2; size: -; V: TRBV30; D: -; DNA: TGTGCCTTCCTTCTTAAGGGGGTCTATGGCTACACCTTC; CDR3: CAFLLKGVYGYTF
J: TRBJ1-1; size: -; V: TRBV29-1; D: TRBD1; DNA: TGCAGCGTTGAGTTACAGGGGGCTGCTGAAGCTTTCTTT; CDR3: CSVELQGAAEAFF
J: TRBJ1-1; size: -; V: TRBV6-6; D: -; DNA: TGTGCCAGCAGACACCCTGGGAACACTGAAGCTTTCTTT; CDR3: CASRHPGNTEAFF
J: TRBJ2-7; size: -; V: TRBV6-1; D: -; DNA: TGTGCCAGCGCCGGGGAAGGGGAGCAGTACTTC; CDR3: CASAGEGEQYF
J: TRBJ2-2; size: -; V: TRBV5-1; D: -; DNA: TGCGCCAGCAGCTTGGAAGGAGGAAATGGGGAGCTGTTTTTT; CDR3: CASSLEGGNGELFF
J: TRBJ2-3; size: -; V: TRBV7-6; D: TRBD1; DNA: TGTGCCAGCAGCGCAAACACAGGGGGCCTGGCAGATACGCAGTATTTT; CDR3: CASSANTGGLADTQYF
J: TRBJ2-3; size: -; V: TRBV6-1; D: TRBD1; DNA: TGTGCCAGCAGTTTAAACAGGGGTTTTACAGATACGCAGTATTTT; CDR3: CASSLNRGFTDTQYF
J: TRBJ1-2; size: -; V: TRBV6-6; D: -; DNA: TGTGCCAGCAGCCTTCGGGAAGACTATGGCTACACCTTC; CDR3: CASSLREDYGYTF
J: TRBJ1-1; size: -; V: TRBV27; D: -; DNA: TGTGCCAGCACCCCTACCGGGGGGGGGCCCACTGAAGCTTTCTTT; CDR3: CASTPTGGGPTEAFF
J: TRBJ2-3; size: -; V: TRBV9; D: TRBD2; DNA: TGTGCCAGCAGCGTAGCTAGAAGCGGGGGGGCATCGGATACGCAGTATTTT; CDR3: CASSVARSGGASDTQYF
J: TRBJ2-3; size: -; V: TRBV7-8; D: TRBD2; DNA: TGTGCCAGCAGACTGGGACTAGCGGGGGGTGGAGATACGCAGTATTTT; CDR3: CASRLGLAGGGDTQYF
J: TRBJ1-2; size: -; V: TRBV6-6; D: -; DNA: TGTGCCAGCAGTGCAGACAGAGCTAATGGCTACACCTTC; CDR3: CASSADRANGYTF
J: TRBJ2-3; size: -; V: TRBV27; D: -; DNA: TGTGCCAGCAGTCCGACACCGAGGGGCACAGATACGCAGTATTTT; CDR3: CASSPTPRGTDTQYF
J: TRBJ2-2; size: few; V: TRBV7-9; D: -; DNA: TGTGCCAGCAGCCTTGTTACGGGCACCGGGGAGCTGTTTTTT; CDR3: CASSLVTGTGELFF
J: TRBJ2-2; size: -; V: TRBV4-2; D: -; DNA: TGTGCCAGCAGCTCCCGAAGCGGGTCCGGCGGGGCCGGGGAGCTGTTTTTT; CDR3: CASSSRSGSGGAGELFF
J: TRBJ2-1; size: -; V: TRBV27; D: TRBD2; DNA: TGTGCCAGCAGTCGGCGGGGGGTTAAAAGCTCCTACAATGAGCAGTTCTTC; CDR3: CASSRRGVKSSYNEQFF
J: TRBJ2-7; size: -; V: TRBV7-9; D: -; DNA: TGTGCCAGCAGTTCACCCCTAGGACCGGGATCCTACGAGCAGTACTTC; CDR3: CASSSPLGPGSYEQYF
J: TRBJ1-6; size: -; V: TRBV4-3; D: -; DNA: TGCGCCAGCAGCCAAGAAGGGCCCAGGGGTTTATATTCACCCCTCCACTTT; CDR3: CASSQEGPRGLYSPLHF
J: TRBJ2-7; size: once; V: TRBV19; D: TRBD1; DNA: TGTGCCAGTAGCCAGACAGGGGACTCCTACGAGCAGTACTTC; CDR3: CASSQTGDSYEQYF
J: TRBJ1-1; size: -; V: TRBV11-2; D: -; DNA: TGTGCCAGCAGCTTACTGGCAGGGAACACTGAAGCTTTCTTT; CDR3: CASSLLAGNTEAFF
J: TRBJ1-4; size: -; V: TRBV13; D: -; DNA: TGTGCCAGCAGCTTAGGCGTGACACGGAGGGATGAAAAACTGTTTTTT; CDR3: CASSLGVTRRDEKLFF
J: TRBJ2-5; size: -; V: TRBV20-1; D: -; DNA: TGCAGTGCTAGAGTAGATGAGACCCAGTACTTC; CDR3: CSARVDETQYF
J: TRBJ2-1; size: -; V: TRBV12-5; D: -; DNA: TGTGCTAGTGGGGTCGGACTTACAAAGAGCTCCTACAATGAGCAGTTCTTC; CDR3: CASGVGLTKSSYNEQFF
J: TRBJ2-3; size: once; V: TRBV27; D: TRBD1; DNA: TGTGCCAGCATCCGGGACAGCGCAGCAGATACGCAGTATTTT; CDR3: CASIRDSAADTQYF